This T cell receptor beta chain appears in the sequencing data of a study of CD8 T cells in ankylosing spondylitis. Trimming stripped 2 bases from V and 2 bases from J, with 9 bases between. The CDR3 covers 15 residues. This clonotype has only a few counts. Its antigen is not known. Making the TCR beta libraries involved quantitative 5'-RACE with molecular barcodes. TCRdb re-called the 5' RACE reads with MiXCR, one entry per CDR3 protein. The sample records around 480,000 distinct CDR3 sequences, roughly 15% being singletons. General study findings and limits: The study identified a TCR beta motif of under ten highly homologous variants that appeared characteristic of ankylosing spondylitis blood. Clones linked to disease, bearing a CD8+ phenotype, were relatively rare in peripheral blood. Significant enrichment of disease-linked clones was reportedly seen in matched ankylosing spondylitis synovial fluid.

The receptor comes from a male donor with ankylosing spondylitis. This chain links TRBV12-3 or TRBV12-4 with TRBJ2-2; D remains unclear. Sequenced sample: blood, either unsorted or a sorted T cell fraction (not recorded which). The CDR3 coding sequence is TGTGCCAGCAGTTTAAGTTGGGCTAACACCGGGGAGCTGTTTTTT. Amino acids: CASSLSWANTGELFF.